These 10 T cell receptor beta chains originate from one sample sequenced in a study of human T cells and chemical hapten exposure. TCRdb recomputed calls from the RACE reads with MiXCR, one row per CDR3 protein. The table records over 75,000 distinct CDR3 sequences, around 7% of them present only once. Documented time point: patch test 1, 2 weeks after DPC sensitization. The treatment here: therapeutic diphenylcyclopropenone sensitization with weekly scalp DPC. Sequences were derived from whole blood, sampled in connection with sensitization to the hapten diphenylcyclopropenone (DPC). The receptors were sampled from a woman aged 25-40 years with alopecia areata. Some clones in this sample may be carry-over from other donors' samples.

This clonotype was seen only a few times. The chain combines TRBV6-1 with TRBJ2-7, with 8 bases lining up with TRBD1. The CDR3 is 15 amino acids. After removal of 6 bases from V and 1 base from J, the junction contained 8 bases not matched to a gene. Per the germline V gene, CDR1 is MNHNS and CDR2 is SASEGT. CDR3 nucleotide sequence: TGTGCCAGCAGAAGTTCCGGACAGGGATCCTACGAGCAGTACTTC. This encodes CASRSSGQGSYEQYF.

This clonotype was found many times. This chain's CDR3 is CASSPRAAGRPTEAFF. CDR3 bases: TGCGCCAGCAGCCCGAGGGCAGCAGGACGTCCCACTGAAGCTTTCTTT. This chain connects TRBV5-1 to TRBJ1-1, with D unresolved. The CDR3 length is 16 residues. V dropped 4 bases and J dropped 4 bases, with 20 bases sitting between them. CDR1 is SGHRS and CDR2 is YFSETQ in the germline V gene.

Ten or more counts support this clonotype. The chain recombines TRBV9 with TRBJ1-1; D uncertain. Per the germline V gene, CDR1 is SGDLS and CDR2 is YYNGEE. This CDR3 is 13 amino acids long. Trimming stripped 1 base from V and 0 bases from J, with 4 bases between. CDR3 coding DNA: TGTGCCAGCAGCGTACAGTTGAACACTGAAGCTTTCTTT. Amino acid sequence: CASSVQLNTEAFF. Filled out from reference TRBV9 and TRBJ1-1, the complete variable domain reads DSGVTQTPKHLITATGQRVTLRCSPRSGDLSVYWYQQSLDQGLQFLIQYYNGEERAKGNILERFSAQQFPDLHSELNLSSLELGDSALYFCASSVQLNTEAFFGQGTRLTVV.

This clonotype was observed at least ten times. One end of the junction does not line up with germline, which may come from a read error. V usage is TRBV29-1 and J usage is TRBJ2-3; 7 nucleotides match TRBD2. Germline values: CDR1 SQVTM, CDR2 ANQGSEA. The CDR3 runs 9 residues. For the CDR3, the DNA is TGCAGCGTTGGACCTAGCGGCAATTTT. Translation gives CSVGPSGNF.

This clonotype showed up many times. This chain connects TRBV2 to TRBJ1-1, with D perhaps TRBD1 (6 bases). The V and J ends lost 7 bases and 4 bases respectively, with 13 bases between them. The V gene's germline CDR1 is SNHLY and CDR2 FYNNEI. The CDR3 contains 13 residues. The CDR3 DNA reads as TGTGCCAGCACCAGGGGAGTCAGCACTGAAGCTTTCTTT. It encodes CASTRGVSTEAFF.

The chain employs TRBV9 and TRBJ1-1; D not resolved. Trimming removed 4 bases from V and 4 bases from J, with 11 bases in between. This CDR3 region has 13 residues. Germline V gene lookup returns CDR1 SGDLS and CDR2 YYNGEE. CDR3: CASSPRVGTEAFF. The CDR3 DNA reads TGTGCCAGCAGCCCCCGCGTGGGCACTGAAGCTTTCTTT.

The table lists this clonotype with many counts. This rearrangement joins TRBV12-3 or TRBV12-4 to TRBJ1-6, with D unclear. Between the trimmed V and J ends, which lost 4 bases and 10 bases, there was a span of 14 bases. CDR3 size: 14 residues. The CDR3 region is CASSSGGEWSPLHF. DNA for the CDR3: TGTGCCAGCAGTTCGGGCGGGGAATGGTCACCCCTCCACTTT.

This clonotype occurred a few times. This rearrangement joins TRBV25-1 to TRBJ2-2; TRBD1 matches 8 bases. The V and J ends lost 4 bases and 4 bases, in that order; junction bases with no gene match: 8. The CDR3 is made up of 16 amino acids. From germline, CDR1 is MGHDK and CDR2 SYGVNS. The CDR3 protein is CASSAQGVVGTGELFF. CDR3 nucleotide sequence: TGTGCCAGCAGTGCACAGGGGGTCGTAGGCACCGGGGAGCTGTTTTTT.

This clonotype appeared a few times. The V call is TRBV25-1, the J call TRBJ1-1; unclear D gene. The V end was cut by 1 base, the J end by 0 bases, with 15 bases between. The germline V gene encodes CDR1 MGHDK and CDR2 SYGVNS. The CDR3 is 17 residues long. The CDR3 protein is CASSELGRRTVNTEAFF. Here the CDR3 DNA reads TGTGCCAGCAGTGAATTGGGCAGGAGAACCGTGAACACTGAAGCTTTCTTT. Drawing the rest from reference TRBV25-1 and TRBJ1-1, the complete variable domain is EADIYQTPRYLVIGTGKKITLECSQTMGHDKMYWYQQDPGMELHLIHYSYGVNSTEKGDLSSESTVSRIRTEHFPLTLESARPSHTSQYLCASSELGRRTVNTEAFFGQGTRLTVV.

This clonotype was seen repeatedly, ten times or more. The J gene is TRBJ2-7, the V gene TRBV2, with D perhaps matching TRBD1 (5 bases). This CDR3 has 13 residues. Germline V gives CDR1 SNHLY, CDR2 FYNNEI. The V gene lost 5 bases and the J gene lost 6 bases, with 14 bases spanning the gap. The CDR3 region has the DNA TGTGCCAGCAGTAGCTTTAGACAGACCGAGCAGTACTTC. Translating gives CASSSFRQTEQYF. Full variable domain (outside the CDR3, taken from reference TRBV2 and TRBJ2-7): EPEVTQTPSHQVTQMGQEVILRCVPISNHLYFYWYRQILGQKVEFLVSFYNNEISEKSEIFDDQFSVERPDGSNFTLKIRSTKLEDSAMYFCASSSFRQTEQYFGPGTRLTVT.